The T cell receptor (beta chain) under discussion was sequenced for a study of T cell repertoires and HLA-DP antigens. A note on this clone: Its antigen is not identified.

TCRdb's table, derived via immunoSEQ multiplex PCR, lists solely in-frame clones and lacks some. The sample shows roughly 110,000 clones, almost 95% of them seen only once. Study outcomes and limitations: Antigen presentation used HeLa cells, with total CD4+ cells responding. Sorted CD137+ cells had clonality roughly 0.38 against both alloantigens, versus about 0.04 pre-culture. Naive and memory CD4+ cells were analysed together, not apart.

This TCR derives from a woman between 18 and 30 years old in good health and CMV-seronegative. The sample was CD4+ T cells from PBMCs.

The CDR3 coding sequence is TGTGCCAGCAGCTCCCGAACGGGGCGAGAAAAACTGTTTTTT. Protein: CASSSRTGREKLFF. This rearrangement joins TRBV7-6 to TRBJ1-4; weak D call: TRBD1 (5 bases). There are 14 residues in the CDR3. The germline CDR1 and CDR2 sequences are SGHVS and FNYEAQ. The ends were cut back, 4 bases at V and 8 bases at J, with 14 bases in the middle.